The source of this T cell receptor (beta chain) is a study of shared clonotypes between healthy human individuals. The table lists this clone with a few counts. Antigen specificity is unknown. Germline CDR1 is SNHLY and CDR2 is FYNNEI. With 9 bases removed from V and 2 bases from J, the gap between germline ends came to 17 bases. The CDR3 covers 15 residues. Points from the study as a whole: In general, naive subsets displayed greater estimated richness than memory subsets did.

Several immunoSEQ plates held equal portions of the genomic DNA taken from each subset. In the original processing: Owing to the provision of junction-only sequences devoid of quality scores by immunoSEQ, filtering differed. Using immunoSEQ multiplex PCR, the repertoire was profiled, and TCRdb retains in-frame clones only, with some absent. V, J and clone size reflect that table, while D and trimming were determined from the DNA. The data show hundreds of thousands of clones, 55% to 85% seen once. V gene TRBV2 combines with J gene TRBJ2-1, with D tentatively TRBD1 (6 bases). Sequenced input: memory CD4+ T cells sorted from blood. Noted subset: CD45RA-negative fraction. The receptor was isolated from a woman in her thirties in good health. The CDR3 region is CARKDSQNTYNEQFF. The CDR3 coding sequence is TGTGCCAGAAAGGACAGCCAAAATACCTACAATGAGCAGTTCTTC.